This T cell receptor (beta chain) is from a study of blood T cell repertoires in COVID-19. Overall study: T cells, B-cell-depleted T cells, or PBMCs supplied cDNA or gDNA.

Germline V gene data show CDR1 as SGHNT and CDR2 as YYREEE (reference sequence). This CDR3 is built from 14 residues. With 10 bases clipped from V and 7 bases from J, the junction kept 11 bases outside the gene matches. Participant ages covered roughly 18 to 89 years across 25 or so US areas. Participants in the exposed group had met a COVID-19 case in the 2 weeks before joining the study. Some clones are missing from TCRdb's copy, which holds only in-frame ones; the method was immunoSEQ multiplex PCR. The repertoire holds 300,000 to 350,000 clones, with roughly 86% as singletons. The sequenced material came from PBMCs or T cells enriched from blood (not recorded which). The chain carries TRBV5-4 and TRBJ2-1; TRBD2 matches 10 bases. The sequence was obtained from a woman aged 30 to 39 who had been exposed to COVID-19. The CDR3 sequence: CAEALAGGRNEQFF. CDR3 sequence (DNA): TGTGCCGAGGCCTTAGCGGGAGGAAGGAATGAGCAGTTCTTC. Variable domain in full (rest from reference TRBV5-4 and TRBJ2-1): ETGVTQSPTHLIKTRGQQVTLRCSSQSGHNTVSWYQQALGQGPQFIFQYYREEENGRGNFPPRFSGLQFPNYSSELNVNALELDDSALYLCAEALAGGRNEQFFGPGTRLTVL.